Below are 26 T cell receptor beta chains sequenced from a single sample in a study of molecular identifiers for immune sequencing clone quantification. In TCRdb, the PCR reads were re-called with MiXCR into one record per CDR3 protein. Of about 60,000 distinct CDR3 sequences listed, less than 20% are singletons. Sequencing was carried out using naive CD8+ T cells from blood, with Jurkat cell RNA spiked in. The subset is: FACS-sorted CD8+CD4-CCR7+CD45RA+ naive T cells. The receptors come from a human donor in good health. Some libraries in this study had Jurkat cell RNA spiked in.

Comment on this clonotype: This CDR3 is missing its conserved last phenylalanine or tryptophan, likely due to a read error. The J gene is TRBJ1-4, the V gene TRBV4-2; D may be TRBD1 (5 bases). V shed 0 bases and J shed 7 bases, with 12 bases lying between them. CDR1 LGHNA and CDR2 YNFKEQ come from the germline V gene. The CDR3 has 15 amino acids. The CDR3 reads CASSQEQGLGEKLFS. In DNA, the CDR3 is TGTGCCAGCAGCCAAGAGCAGGGACTGGGTGAAAAACTGTTTTCT.

This clonotype was observed at least ten times. The V gene is TRBV18, the J gene TRBJ2-7, with TRBD2 matching over 8 bases. The junction had 13 bases not matched to a gene; V was cut back by 2 bases and J by 7 bases. This CDR3 has 16 residues. Germline V gene lookup returns CDR1 KGHSH and CDR2 LQKENI. CDR3 sequence (DNA): TGTGCCAGCTCACCAGGCACGGTAGCGGGGCCGGGGGAGCAGTACTTC. As protein: CASSPGTVAGPGEQYF. Full variable domain (rest looked up from reference TRBV18 and TRBJ2-7): NAGVMQNPRHLVRRRGQEARLRCSPMKGHSHVYWYRQLPEEGLKFMVYLQKENIIDESGMPKERFSAEFPKEGPSILRIQQVVRGDSAAYFCASSPGTVAGPGEQYFGPGTRLTVT.

This clonotype has only a few counts. The chain uses TRBV28 and TRBJ1-1; D remains unclear. The CDR3 has 15 amino acids. Germline values: CDR1 MDHEN, CDR2 SYDVKM. V gave up 8 bases and J gave up 3 bases, with 19 bases separating them. In nucleotides, the CDR3 is TGTGCCAGCTCCCCTGCAAGCGAGGTGTACACTGAAGCTTTCTTT. Protein sequence: CASSPASEVYTEAFF.

Worth noting for this clonotype: This may stem from a read error, because a much larger clone lies one nucleotide away. This rearrangement joins TRBV5-1 to TRBJ2-1; D gene uncertain. V was trimmed by 4 bases and J by 8 bases, leaving 19 bases between them. The CDR3 sequence is 15 residues long. Looked up from germline, CDR1 is SGHRS and CDR2 is YFSETQ. The CDR3 reads CASSRFSESPDEQFF. In DNA form, the CDR3 reads TGCGCCAGCAGCCGATTTTCCGAGTCCCCCGATGAGCAGTTCTTC.

The chain combines TRBV5-6 with TRBJ2-7; tentatively, D is TRBD2 (6 bases). Germline V gives CDR1 SGHDT, CDR2 YYEEEE. The CDR3 is made up of 15 amino acids. Trimming took off 0 bases at V and 2 bases at J, with 12 bases between the two ends. Here the CDR3 reads CASSLAGGFPYEQYF. CDR3 nucleotides: TGTGCCAGCAGCTTGGCCGGGGGATTTCCCTACGAGCAGTACTTC.

This clonotype was picked up many times. The chain uses TRBV28 and TRBJ2-5; weak D call: TRBD2 (5 bases). CDR1 and CDR2 from the germline V gene are MDHEN and SYDVKM. Trimming removed 3 bases from V and 5 bases from J, with 10 bases in between. The CDR3 extends over 13 amino acids. The CDR3 sequence is CASSFGGGETQYF. The CDR3 DNA reads as TGTGCCAGCAGTTTCGGAGGCGGGGAGACCCAGTACTTC. Full variable domain (rest looked up from reference TRBV28 and TRBJ2-5): DVKVTQSSRYLVKRTGEKVFLECVQDMDHENMFWYRQDPGLGLRLIYFSYDVKMKEKGDIPEGYSVSREKKERFSLILESASTNQTSMYLCASSFGGGETQYFGPGTRLLVL.

The V call is TRBV15, the J call TRBJ2-2; D not resolved. This CDR3 has 11 amino acids. V gave up 4 bases and J gave up 5 bases, with 2 bases separating them. The germline gives CDR1 LNHNV, CDR2 YYDKDF (reference sequence). The CDR3 reads CATSNTGELFF. The CDR3 DNA reads TGTGCCACCAGCAATACCGGGGAGCTGTTTTTT.

In this sample, this clonotype turned up once. This could be a read error, since a much larger clone is one nucleotide away. V and J are TRBV20-1 and TRBJ2-7; D is perhaps TRBD1 (6 bases). CDR1 is DFQATT, CDR2 SNEGSKA, per germline (reference sequence). The CDR3 has 12 amino acids. CDR3 sequence (DNA): TGCAGCGCCTGGGCGAGAGGGGGCGAGCAGTACTTC. It is translated as CSAWARGGEQYF.

Ten or more counts support this clonotype. The chain combines TRBV27 with TRBJ1-1; D is unclear. Germline V gene sequence: CDR1 MNHEY, CDR2 SMNVEV (reference sequence). V was trimmed by 3 bases and J by 1 base, leaving 9 bases between them. The length of the CDR3 is 14 residues. The CDR3 is CASSLDLANTEAFF. The CDR3 DNA reads as TGTGCCAGCAGTTTGGACCTAGCGAACACTGAAGCTTTCTTT.

This clonotype was seen at least ten times. V and J are TRBV30 and TRBJ2-3, with unresolved D. V was trimmed by 0 bases and J by 5 bases, leaving 6 bases between them. Germline CDR1 and CDR2: GTSNPN and SVGIG (reference sequence). CDR3 size: 12 residues. The CDR3 bases are TGTGCCTGGAGTGTTCCGGGAGATACGCAGTATTTT. Translating gives CAWSVPGDTQYF.

About this clonotype: This may be a read error, as it is one base from a much larger clone. This chain connects TRBV4-1 to TRBJ2-1; no definite D call. CDR3 length: 15 amino acids. Trimming left V 4 bases short and J 1 base short, with 11 bases between. Germline-derived CDR1 and CDR2 are MGHRA and YSYEKL. CDR3 sequence: CASSPALGSYNEQFF. DNA of the CDR3: TGCGCCAGCAGCCCCGCGCTGGGTTCCTACAATGAGCAGTTCTTC.

The chain carries TRBV3-1 and TRBJ2-7, with 7 bases that match TRBD1. This CDR3 region has 15 residues. V trimming: 4 bases; J trimming: 3 bases; junction bases outside the gene matches: 9. CDR1 is LGHDT and CDR2 is YNNKEL in the germline V gene (reference sequence). This CDR3 is CASSLRDSIIYEQYF. As DNA, the CDR3 is TGTGCCAGCAGCCTCCGGGACAGCATTATCTACGAGCAGTACTTC.

There are many counts of this clonotype. The genes are TRBV6-6 and TRBJ2-7; D is unclear. This CDR3 is 12 amino acids long. V lost 2 bases, J lost 6 bases, and 8 bases lay in between. Germline lookup yields CDR1 MNHNY and CDR2 SVGAGI (reference sequence). CDR3 DNA sequence: TGTGCCAGCAGTTACAGTGGGTCCGAGCAGTACTTC. It codes for CASSYSGSEQYF.

This clonotype was seen many times. The genes are TRBV30 and TRBJ1-1; unclear D gene. The germline V gene has CDR1 GTSNPN and CDR2 SVGIG (reference sequence). This CDR3 region has 13 residues. V was clipped by 2 bases and J by 4 bases, with 11 bases between them. CDR3 bases: TGTGCCTGGAGTTCGAACTGGGGCACTGAAGCTTTCTTT. It yields the protein CAWSSNWGTEAFF.

The V and J genes are TRBV11-2 and TRBJ1-3; 7 nucleotides match TRBD1. The CDR3 is 18 residues long. Germline lookup yields CDR1 SGHAT and CDR2 FQNNGV. The trim removed 1 base at V and 3 bases at J, leaving 12 bases unmatched. The CDR3 is CASSLGPSTGVDGNTIYF. The DNA for the CDR3 is TGTGCCAGCAGCTTAGGCCCTTCTACAGGGGTTGATGGAAACACCATATATTTT.

This clonotype was counted at least ten times. The chain joins TRBV29-1 to TRBJ2-2; D is uncertain. V shed 2 bases and J shed 1 base, with 5 bases lying between them. Germline assignment: CDR1 SQVTM and CDR2 ANQGSEA. This CDR3 spans 13 amino acids. CDR3 sequence: CSVEKQNTGELFF. In DNA, the CDR3 is TGCAGCGTTGAAAAACAGAACACCGGGGAGCTGTTTTTT.

This clonotype was counted at least ten times. The rearrangement uses TRBV24-1 and TRBJ2-1; the D is unclear. The CDR3 covers 13 residues. Looked up from germline, CDR1 is KGHDR and CDR2 is SFDVKD. V was clipped by 0 bases and J by 9 bases, with 8 bases between them. As DNA, the CDR3 is TGTGCCACCAGTGATTTGACCAGCAGTGAGCAGTTCTTC. It yields the protein CATSDLTSSEQFF.

On this clonotype: This may stem from a read error, because a much larger clone lies one nucleotide away. CDR3 coding DNA: TGCGCCAGCGGCCTGGTCCGGAGCTCCTACAATGAGCAGTTCTTC. This gives the protein CASGLVRSSYNEQFF. This chain links TRBV4-1 with TRBJ2-1, with D unresolved. Trimming removed 8 bases from V and 0 bases from J, with 14 bases in between. This CDR3 has 15 residues. Germline assignment: CDR1 MGHRA and CDR2 YSYEKL.

This clonotype occurred a few times. This sequence joins TRBV29-1 and TRBJ2-1; D is ambiguous. CDR3 length: 11 amino acids. Germline V gene lookup returns CDR1 SQVTM and CDR2 ANQGSEA. V was trimmed by 4 bases and J by 3 bases, leaving 4 bases between them. CDR3 in DNA: TGCAGCGTTGGTCACTACAATGAGCAGTTCTTC. Translating it yields CSVGHYNEQFF.

The V gene is TRBV20-1, the J gene TRBJ2-3; 12 bases line up with TRBD2. This CDR3 spans 14 amino acids. J was trimmed by 6 bases and V by 5 bases; bases with no gene match: 6. Germline-derived CDR1 and CDR2 are DFQATT and SNEGSKA (reference sequence). Here the CDR3 reads CSAPGLAGWDTQYF. The CDR3 region has the DNA TGCAGTGCTCCAGGACTAGCGGGATGGGATACGCAGTATTTT.

This clonotype showed up many times. V gene TRBV5-1 combines with J gene TRBJ1-1; D gene uncertain. CDR1 is SGHRS and CDR2 is YFSETQ in the germline V gene. The CDR3 spans 12 residues. V lost 4 bases and J lost 5, with 9 bases in between. The CDR3 DNA is TGCGCCAGCAGCAATTTGGGGACTGAAGCTTTCTTT. Amino acid sequence: CASSNLGTEAFF.

This clonotype was recorded at least ten times. The genes are TRBV10-3 and TRBJ2-5; tentatively, D is TRBD2 (6 bases). V was pared by 6 bases and J by 5 bases, with 19 bases between. CDR3 size: 15 residues. Per germline, CDR1 ENHRY and CDR2 SYGVKD. CDR3 amino acids: CAISRPGTSQETQYF. The CDR3 DNA sequence: TGTGCCATCAGCCGACCAGGGACTTCACAGGAGACCCAGTACTTC.

There are many counts of this clonotype. This chain joins TRBV5-4 and TRBJ2-1; TRBD2 agrees at 10 bases. V was clipped by 5 bases and J by 8 bases; unmatched bases: 13. CDR3 length equals 16 residues. Germline CDR1 is SGHNT and CDR2 is YYREEE (reference sequence). CDR3 in DNA: TGTGCCAGCAGTCTTGGAGTGGCTAGCGGGAGTTATGAGCAGTTCTTC. Translated: CASSLGVASGSYEQFF.

This clonotype has just a few counts. V gene TRBV27 combines with J gene TRBJ2-1; D possibly corresponds to TRBD2 (6 bases). Germline values: CDR1 MNHEY, CDR2 SMNVEV (reference sequence). The CDR3 has 14 amino acids. V lost 6 bases to trimming and J lost 8 bases, with 17 bases between them. CDR3 region: CASRRGGIVYEQFF. The CDR3 DNA sequence: TGTGCCAGCAGGAGGGGCGGGATAGTTTATGAGCAGTTCTTC.

This clonotype was picked up many times. The J gene is TRBJ2-7, the V gene TRBV19, with 7 bases identical to TRBD1. Trimming took 3 bases from V and 2 from J; bases not matched to a gene: 7. The length of the CDR3 is 15 residues. Germline-derived CDR1 and CDR2 are LNHDA and SQIVND (reference sequence). The CDR3 bases are TGTGCCAGTAGTATGCCCCGGGACAGTACCTACGAGCAGTACTTC. Protein sequence: CASSMPRDSTYEQYF.

This clonotype was counted at least ten times. V is TRBV11-2 and J is TRBJ2-7, with a weak D call TRBD1 (5 bases). Germline V CDR1 and CDR2: SGHAT, FQNNGV. V lost 1 base to trimming and J lost 3 bases, with 10 bases between them. The CDR3 consists of 14 residues. The CDR3 region has the DNA TGTGCCAGCAGCTTAGGGGCAGGGCACTACGAGCAGTACTTC. Its translation: CASSLGAGHYEQYF.